This TCR beta chain was profiled in a study of blood T cell repertoires in COVID-19. Looking at the study overall: PBMCs, B-cell-depleted T cells, or T cells were the source of the cDNA or gDNA that made up the material.

Clones were sequenced by immunoSEQ multiplex PCR, and TCRdb holds only the in-frame ones, with some missing. The sample consists of around 250,000 clones, approximately 88% of them appearing once. Trimming took 6 bases from V and 3 from J, leaving 18 bases between them. Germline values: CDR1 MDHEN, CDR2 SYDVKM. The CDR3 is 15 residues long. Sample: PBMCs or T cells enriched from blood (not recorded which). The chain links TRBV28 to TRBJ2-7; D perhaps matches TRBD2 (7 bases). This sequence was found in a woman in her thirties or forties with acute COVID-19. In DNA, the CDR3 is TGTGCCAGCAGCCCCAGGGGCGGGGGAAACTACGAGCAGTACTTC. Translated, it gives CASSPRGGGNYEQYF.